One sample yielded the 6 T cell receptor beta chains listed below, sequenced in a study of technical replicates of blood from a few donors. Sequencing was performed with immunoSEQ multiplex PCR; in TCRdb, only in-frame clones are kept and a portion is missing. The profile shows under 85,000 clones, approximately 96% of them singletons. The material sequenced was T cells isolated from PBMCs. These TCRs come from a human donor in good health.

The chain is built from TRBV19 and TRBJ2-3; D may be TRBD1 (6 bases). This CDR3 is built from 14 residues. V lost 8 bases to trimming and J lost 0 bases, with 12 bases between them. The germline gives CDR1 LNHDA, CDR2 SQIVND (reference sequence). The DNA of the CDR3 is TGTGCCAGTTCGATAGGGGGTAGCACAGATACGCAGTATTTT. It specifies CASSIGGSTDTQYF.

The rearrangement joins TRBV25-1 to TRBJ2-1; TRBD1 might be the D (6 bases). The length of the CDR3 is 14 residues. Germline V gives CDR1 MGHDK, CDR2 SYGVNS. V lost 2 bases, J lost 7 bases, and 12 bases lay in between. The CDR3 spells CASSELSRGNEQFF. The CDR3 DNA reads TGTGCCAGCAGTGAACTCTCCAGGGGTAATGAGCAGTTCTTC.

This clone was recorded once. This chain joins TRBV5-6 and TRBJ1-2, with D possibly TRBD1 on 5 matching bases. Germline V lookup: CDR1 SGHDT, CDR2 YYEEEE. The V end was cut by 0 bases, the J end by 6 bases, with 12 bases between. The CDR3 consists of 14 residues. CDR3 nucleotide sequence: TGTGCCAGCAGCTTGGCCCCAGGGTTCGATGGCTACACCTTC. The encoded protein is CASSLAPGFDGYTF. The variable domain in full, completed from reference TRBV5-6 and TRBJ1-2, reads DAGVTQSPTHLIKTRGQQVTLRCSPKSGHDTVSWYQQALGQGPQFIFQYYEEEERQRGNFPDRFSGHQFPNYSSELNVNALLLGDSALYLCASSLAPGFDGYTFGSGTRLTVV.

This rearrangement joins TRBV6-1 to TRBJ2-7; no firm D call. V was pared by 6 bases and J by 7 bases, with 10 bases between. The germline CDR1 and CDR2 sequences are MNHNS and SASEGT. The CDR3 consists of 11 residues. CDR3 in DNA: TGTGCCAGCAGGAACAGCATTGAGCAGTACTTC. Translating gives CASRNSIEQYF.

This clone was observed a handful of times. The rearrangement links TRBV5-1 to TRBJ2-2, with D possibly being TRBD2 (6 bases). V was trimmed by 0 bases and J by 3 bases, leaving 9 bases between them. The CDR3 contains 15 residues. CDR1 is SGHRS, CDR2 YFSETQ, per germline. The CDR3 nucleotides read TGCGCCAGCAGCTTGGGGAGGGATGACACCGGGGAGCTGTTTTTT. It is translated as CASSLGRDDTGELFF. The full variable domain, rest sourced from reference TRBV5-1 and TRBJ2-2, is KAGVTQTPRYLIKTRGQQVTLSCSPISGHRSVSWYQQTPGQGLQFLFEYFSETQRNKGNFPGRFSGRQFSNSRSEMNVSTLELGDSALYLCASSLGRDDTGELFFGEGSRLTVL.

The genes are TRBV7-9 and TRBJ2-7, with D tentatively TRBD2 (5 bases). Germline V gives CDR1 SEHNR, CDR2 FQNEAQ (reference sequence). The CDR3 runs to 15 residues. Between the trimmed V and J ends, which lost 6 bases and 3 bases, there was a span of 18 bases. The CDR3 region is CASRGDEGANYEQYF. CDR3 DNA: TGTGCCAGCAGGGGTGATGAGGGCGCGAACTACGAGCAGTACTTC.